Listed here are 5 T cell receptor beta chains from one sample, sequenced in a study of cytomegalovirus exposure and HLA in healthy donors. The PCR had 60 Vbeta and 13 Jbeta primers. The assay was immunoSEQ multiplex PCR, and TCRdb's table has in-frame clones only and misses some. This sample has roughly 200,000 clones; roughly four fifths occur once, and the top ten carry more than 0.45%. Sequenced: PBMCs. The receptors stem from a woman between 35 and 50 years old in good health and CMV-seronegative.

The chain employs TRBV7-9 and TRBJ1-2; 11 bases fit TRBD1. Germline V gene sequence: CDR1 SEHNR, CDR2 FQNEAQ (reference sequence). The V segment lost 4 bases and the J segment 4 bases; nucleotides outside the gene matches: 5. The CDR3 covers 15 residues. The CDR3 region has the DNA TGTGCCAGCAGCTCATCCGGGACAGGGGGCTATGGCTACACCTTC. Encoded protein: CASSSSGTGGYGYTF. Variable domain in full (rest from reference TRBV7-9 and TRBJ1-2): DTGVSQNPRHKITKRGQNVTFRCDPISEHNRLYWYRQTLGQGPEFLTYFQNEAQLEKSRLLSDRFSAERPKGSFSTLEIQRTEQGDSAMYLCASSSSGTGGYGYTFGSGTRLTVV.

This clone was recorded a few times. V and J are TRBV15 and TRBJ1-4; 9 positions agree with TRBD1. The CDR3 consists of 15 residues. V dropped 3 bases and J dropped 5; count of bases not matched to a gene: 4. Germline CDR1 LNHNV, CDR2 YYDKDF (reference sequence). CDR3 DNA: TGTGCCACCAGCAGGGCCGGGACAGGGAATGAAAAACTGTTTTTT. Its translation is CATSRAGTGNEKLFF.

This clone was observed a single time. The V and J genes are TRBV6-1 and TRBJ2-7, with 7 bases lining up with TRBD1. The CDR3 spans 17 residues. V lost 0 bases to trimming and J lost 3 bases; unmatched junction nucleotides: 11. Looked up from germline, CDR1 is MNHNS and CDR2 is SASEGT. The CDR3 DNA is TGTGCCAGCAGTGAAGCCTTACCTGGACAGGAGAACTACGAGCAGTACTTC. Its protein product is CASSEALPGQENYEQYF.

The rearrangement links TRBV19 to TRBJ1-5, with 9 bases identical to TRBD1. J lost 2 bases, V lost 6 bases, and 5 bases had no gene match. The CDR3 runs to 15 residues. From germline, CDR1 is LNHDA and CDR2 SQIVND (reference sequence). This chain's CDR3 is CASSLRDRGNQPQHF. CDR3 coding DNA: TGTGCCAGTAGCCTCCGGGACAGGGGCAATCAGCCCCAGCATTTT. Using reference TRBV19 and TRBJ1-5 for the parts outside the CDR3, the full variable domain is DGGITQSPKYLFRKEGQNVTLSCEQNLNHDAMYWYRQDPGQGLRLIYYSQIVNDFQKGDIAEGYSVSREKKESFPLTVTSAQKNPTAFYLCASSLRDRGNQPQHFGDGTRLSIL.

The gene calls are TRBV4-2 and TRBJ2-3; 8 bases match TRBD1. Trimming took 0 bases from V and 4 from J; bases not matched to a gene: 9. Germline CDR1 LGHNA, CDR2 YNFKEQ. There are 17 residues in the CDR3. CDR3 DNA sequence: TGTGCCAGCAGCCAAGATATGAACAGGGGGGCTTCAGATACGCAGTATTTT. Amino acids: CASSQDMNRGASDTQYF.